This T cell receptor (beta chain) was profiled in a study of cytomegalovirus exposure and HLA in healthy donors. After removal of 3 bases from V and 7 bases from J, the junction contained 2 bases not matched to a gene. Per germline, CDR1 MDHEN and CDR2 SYDVKM. The length of the CDR3 is 14 residues. Primers for the PCR totalled 60 Vbeta and 13 Jbeta. Only in-frame clones appear in the TCRdb table, and some are missing; sequencing was by immunoSEQ multiplex PCR. The sample consists of 150,000 to 200,000 clones, 79% of them appearing once. The V gene is TRBV28, the J gene TRBJ1-6; 8 nucleotides agree with TRBD1. Sequencing was carried out using PBMCs. The sequence was collected from a woman aged 45-59 years in good health and CMV-seronegative. The CDR3 nucleotides read TGTGCCAGCAGTTTCAGGACAGGGAATTCACCCCTCCACTTT. This sequence encodes CASSFRTGNSPLHF.